This TCR beta chain was sequenced in a study of T cell repertoires in cytomegalovirus infection. Study-level background: In the study, CMV epitopes included recently identified HLA-C-restricted and well-studied HLA-B-restricted ones. Both a matching HLA type and CMV infection were indicated by public TCR beta signatures.

Regarding this clonotype: The antigen remains unidentified.

From the reads, TCRdb called clonotypes with MiXCR, one entry per CDR3 protein. This table has about 920,000 distinct CDR3 sequences, roughly 30% appearing once. V trimming: 4 bases; J trimming: 4 bases; junction bases outside the gene matches: 10. This CDR3 has 15 amino acids. Per germline, CDR1 MNHEY and CDR2 SVGEGT. The starting material was cultured CD8+ T cells from PBMCs, obtained from culture after CMV antigen stimulation. This chain connects TRBV6-2 or TRBV6-3 to TRBJ2-7; 7 bases fit TRBD1. The sequence came from a human donor in good health (CMV status not recorded). Some clones in this sample may be carry-over from other donors' samples. CDR3 sequence reads: CASSSYMTGYYEQYV. In DNA, the CDR3 is TGTGCCAGCAGTTCCTACATGACAGGGTATTACGAGCAGTACGTC.